Sequencing of this T cell receptor beta chain was carried out in a study of blood T cell repertoires in COVID-19. Study overall: PBMCs, B-cell-depleted T cells, or T cells provided the cDNA or gDNA that made up the material.

The CDR3 sequence is 12 residues long. V gave up 11 bases and J gave up 4 bases; unmatched junction bases: 7. Germline V CDR1 and CDR2: ENHRY, SYGVKD. As processed by the authors: Reference gene primers were amplified, and this amplification served to estimate nucleated cell counts. Clones were sequenced by immunoSEQ multiplex PCR, and TCRdb holds only the in-frame ones, with some missing. From that table come the V and J calls and clone size; the DNA was used to work out D and trimming. The data contain about 210,000 clones, 88% of them singletons. The sample comprised peripheral blood. The origin of this receptor is a man between 18 and 29 years old with active or convalescent COVID-19. The gene calls are TRBV10-3 and TRBJ1-2; 7 nucleotides match TRBD1. CDR3 DNA sequence: TGTGCCGTAGGGGACAGACCCTATGGCTACACCTTC. Its translation is CAVGDRPYGYTF.